The rows below give T cell receptor beta chains drawn from one sample of a study of control samples from healthy donors and cancer patients. Profiled with immunoSEQ multiplex PCR; TCRdb holds only in-frame clones, not every one. The data show tens of thousands of clones, approximately 90% seen once. The sequenced sample consisted of blood. These receptors came from a woman aged 65 to 85 in good health. CDR3s include the opening cysteine and the closing phenylalanine or tryptophan. The D gene is left open where the match is weak. Not all rows give a size; the values are once, few, many and, for expanded clones, a class.

v_call	j_call	clone_size	d_call	cdr3_nt	cdr3_aa
TRBV4-3	TRBJ1-1	-	-	TGCGCCAGCAGCCCGGAGGCCGCGGGGGCGGGTTCTGAAGCTTTCTTT	CASSPEAAGAGSEAFF
TRBV7-8	TRBJ1-1	-	-	TGTGCCAGCAGCTTAGTCGGTCGGGGGAACACTGAAGCTTTCTTT	CASSLVGRGNTEAFF
TRBV6-6	TRBJ2-1	-	-	TGTGCCAGCATGGACAGACTCATCTACAATGAGCAGTTCTTC	CASMDRLIYNEQFF
TRBV7-2	TRBJ2-5	-	-	TGTGCCAGCAGCTTAGCTAACGACGGCAGGGGGACCCAGTACTTC	CASSLANDGRGTQYF
TRBV5-1	TRBJ2-3	once	-	TGCGCCAGCAGACTAAGTAGCAGAGCAGATACGCAGTATTTT	CASRLSSRADTQYF
TRBV27	TRBJ2-7	-	TRBD1	TGTGCCAGCAGTTTAGGGACAGGGAGTTCCTACGAGCAGTACTTC	CASSLGTGSSYEQYF
TRBV21-1	TRBJ1-2	-	-	TGTGCCAGCAGCAACAATTTCCGGGACAGGAGCGAGAATGGCTACACCTTC	CASSNNFRDRSENGYTF
TRBV15	TRBJ1-1	-	-	TGTGCCACCAGCAGAGTCGGGAGACAGCCGAACACTGAAGCTTTCTTT	CATSRVGRQPNTEAFF
TRBV6-2/TRBV6-3	TRBJ2-7	-	-	TGTGCCAGCAGTTATATAGGAGGGTCCCTGGAATACGAGCAGTACTTC	CASSYIGGSLEYEQYF
TRBV19	TRBJ1-2	-	-	TGTGCCAGTAGGTACGGCGACTATGGCTACACCTTC	CASRYGDYGYTF
TRBV5-1	TRBJ1-5	few	TRBD1	TGCGCCAGCAGCCCGGGGACAGAAAGGCAGCCCCAGCATTTT	CASSPGTERQPQHF
TRBV6-5	TRBJ1-5	-	-	TGTGCCAGCAGTTACTTGGCAGGAGTAAATCAGCCCCAGCATTTT	CASSYLAGVNQPQHF
TRBV3-1/TRBV3-2	TRBJ1-2	-	-	TGTGCCAGCAGCCAAGAATACGCTGGCTACACCTTC	CASSQEYAGYTF
TRBV27	TRBJ1-1	once	TRBD1	TGTGCCAGCAGTTTCTGGGACAGACGGGGTGTATTCTTT	CASSFWDRRGVFF
TRBV5-5	TRBJ1-5	-	-	TGTGCCAGCAGCCCTACCTTGAATAGCAATCAGCCCCAGCATTTT	CASSPTLNSNQPQHF
TRBV4-3	TRBJ1-1	-	-	TGCGCCAGCAGCCAAGATCGGGCGAGCACTGAAGCTTTCTTT	CASSQDRASTEAFF
TRBV5-6	TRBJ1-5	-	TRBD1	TGTGCCAGCAGCTTCAGACAGGGGGCAAGCAATCAGCCCCAGCATTTT	CASSFRQGASNQPQHF
TRBV12-3/TRBV12-4	TRBJ1-1	-	-	TGTGCCAGCAGTGTGCTGAATCTGGGGGCTTTCTTT	CASSVLNLGAFF
TRBV4-1	TRBJ1-4	-	-	TGCGCCAGCAGCCAAGAAGGATCCCGGCCGGCTAATGAAAAACTGTTTTTT	CASSQEGSRPANEKLFF
TRBV19	TRBJ2-2	-	-	TGTGCCAGTAGTATAGGGCAGGGGACGAACACCGGGGAGCTGTTTTTT	CASSIGQGTNTGELFF
TRBV7-2	TRBJ2-5	-	TRBD2	TGTGCCAGCCGGGGGGGAGAGACCCAGTACTTC	CASRGGETQYF
TRBV10-2	TRBJ1-5	once	-	TGCGCCAGCAGTGGGGCAGGGAATCAGCCCCAGCATTTT	CASSGAGNQPQHF
TRBV4-1	TRBJ1-4	-	-	TGCGCCAGCAGCCAATCTGCAGGTTTGGAAAAACTGTTTTTT	CASSQSAGLEKLFF
TRBV7-9	TRBJ1-3	few	-	TGTGCCAGCAGCTTAGCGGACAGCGGAAACACCATATATTTT	CASSLADSGNTIYF
TRBV27	TRBJ1-6	-	-	TGTGCCAGCACTCACCTTTTAAATTCACCCCTCCACTTT	CASTHLLNSPLHF
TRBV9	TRBJ1-3	once	TRBD1	TGTGCCAGCAGCGCCCGACAGGGCGGAAACACCATATATTTT	CASSARQGGNTIYF
TRBV5-1	TRBJ1-4	-	-	TGCGCCAGCAGCAGAACAGTTCCAACTAATGAAAAACTGTTTTTT	CASSRTVPTNEKLFF
TRBV19	TRBJ1-1	-	-	TGTGCCAGTAGTATAGAAGGGAACACTGAAGCTTTCTTT	CASSIEGNTEAFF
TRBV3-1/TRBV3-2	TRBJ2-5	once	-	TGTGCCAGCAGCCAGGGCTGGAGGGACCAGTACTTC	CASSQGWRDQYF
TRBV5-6	TRBJ2-6	-	-	TGTGCCAGCAGCTCGGGTCTCTCTGGGGCCAACGTCCTGACTTTC	CASSSGLSGANVLTF
TRBV6-2/TRBV6-3	TRBJ1-1	-	-	TGTGCCAGCAGTTACAGTTTACAGCCCAACACTGAAGCTTTCTTT	CASSYSLQPNTEAFF
TRBV2	TRBJ1-1	-	-	TGTGCCAGCAGGGAGAGGTCGGGGGGGCTTGGGACTGAAGCTTTCTTT	CASRERSGGLGTEAFF
TRBV27	TRBJ1-1	-	TRBD1	TGTGCCAGCCCTCCCACGACAGGGGTATCGGGCACTGAAGCTTTCTTT	CASPPTTGVSGTEAFF
TRBV7-2	TRBJ1-5	-	-	TGTGCCAGCAGCTTAGGACAGGCTAGTCAGCCCCAGCATTTT	CASSLGQASQPQHF
TRBV5-6	TRBJ2-5	few	TRBD1	TGTGCCAGCAGCTTTTCCTTTACAGGGGGACAAGAGACCCAGTACTTC	CASSFSFTGGQETQYF
TRBV20-1	TRBJ2-3	-	-	TGCAGTGCTAGTGATCGACGACTCAGCACAGATACGCAGTATTTT	CSASDRRLSTDTQYF
TRBV6-2/TRBV6-3	TRBJ1-1	-	TRBD1	TGTGCCAGCAGTTACGAAACAGGGGCTCCACGGGCTTTCTTT	CASSYETGAPRAFF
TRBV11-2	TRBJ2-1	-	TRBD2	TGTGCCAGCAGCTTATCTCCTAGCGGGGGGGCCAGCGTGCAGTTCTTC	CASSLSPSGGASVQFF
TRBV5-4	TRBJ2-1	-	TRBD2	TGTGCCAGCAGCTTGAGCGGGAGTGATGAGCAGTTCTTC	CASSLSGSDEQFF
TRBV30	TRBJ2-7	-	-	TGTGCCTGGAGTACCCTCGGGGGCGAGCAGTACTTC	CAWSTLGGEQYF
TRBV30	TRBJ2-3	-	-	TGTGCCTGGAGGGGAATAGGGAGAATAGATACGCAGTATTTT	CAWRGIGRIDTQYF
TRBV24-1	TRBJ2-3	-	-	TGTGCCACCAGTGACCCGGTCCCACAGTCAGATACGCAGTATTTT	CATSDPVPQSDTQYF
TRBV11-2	TRBJ2-1	-	-	TGTGCCAGCAGCTTAGCCGGGACCTACAATGAGCAGTTCTTC	CASSLAGTYNEQFF